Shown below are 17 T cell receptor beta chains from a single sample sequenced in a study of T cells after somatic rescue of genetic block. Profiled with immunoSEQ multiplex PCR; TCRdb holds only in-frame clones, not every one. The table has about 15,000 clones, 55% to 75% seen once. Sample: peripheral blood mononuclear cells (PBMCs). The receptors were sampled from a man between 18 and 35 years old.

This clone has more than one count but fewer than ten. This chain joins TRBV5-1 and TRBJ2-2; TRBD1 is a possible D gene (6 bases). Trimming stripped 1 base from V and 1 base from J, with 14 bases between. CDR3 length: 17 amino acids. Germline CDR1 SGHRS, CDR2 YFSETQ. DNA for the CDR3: TGCGCCAGCAGCTTGTGGAGAATACAGGGGAACACCGGGGAGCTGTTTTTT. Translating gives CASSLWRIQGNTGELFF.

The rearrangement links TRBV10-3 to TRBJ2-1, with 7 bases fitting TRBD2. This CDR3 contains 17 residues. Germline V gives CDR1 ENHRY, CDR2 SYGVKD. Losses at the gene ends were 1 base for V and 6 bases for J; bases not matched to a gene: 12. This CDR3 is CAISEFPRGSGFNEQFF. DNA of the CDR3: TGTGCCATCAGTGAGTTCCCGCGGGGGAGCGGCTTCAATGAGCAGTTCTTC.

The CDR3: CASSLKGSFASTDTQYF. The DNA of the CDR3 is TGTGCCAGCAGCTTGAAGGGGTCGTTCGCTAGCACAGATACGCAGTATTTT. The chain joins TRBV5-6 to TRBJ2-3, with TRBD1 as a possible D gene (5 bases). The CDR3 runs to 17 residues. Germline CDR1 is SGHDT and CDR2 is YYEEEE. The V end lost 1 base, the J end lost 0 bases, and 15 bases lay between the germline ends.

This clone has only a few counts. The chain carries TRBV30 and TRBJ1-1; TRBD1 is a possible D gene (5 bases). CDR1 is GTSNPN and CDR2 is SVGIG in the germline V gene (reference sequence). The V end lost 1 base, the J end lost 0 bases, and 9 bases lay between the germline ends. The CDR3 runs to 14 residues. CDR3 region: CAWSGLGVNTEAFF. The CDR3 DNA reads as TGTGCCTGGAGTGGTCTGGGGGTGAACACTGAAGCTTTCTTT.

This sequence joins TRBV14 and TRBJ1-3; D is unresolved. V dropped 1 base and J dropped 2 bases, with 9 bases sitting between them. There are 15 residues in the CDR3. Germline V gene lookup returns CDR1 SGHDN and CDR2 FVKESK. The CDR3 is CASSQAIHPGNTIYF. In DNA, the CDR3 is TGTGCCAGCAGCCAAGCGATCCACCCTGGAAACACCATATATTTT.

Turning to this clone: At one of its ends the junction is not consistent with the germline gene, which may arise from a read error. The CDR3 loop is CAGSVTGQETQYF. The CDR3 nucleotides are TGTGCCGGCAGCGTGACAGGACAAGAGACCCAGTACTTC. V is TRBV5-4 and J is TRBJ2-5, with D possibly being TRBD1 (6 bases). This CDR3 comprises 13 residues. Germline CDR1 is SGHNT and CDR2 is YYREEE (reference sequence).

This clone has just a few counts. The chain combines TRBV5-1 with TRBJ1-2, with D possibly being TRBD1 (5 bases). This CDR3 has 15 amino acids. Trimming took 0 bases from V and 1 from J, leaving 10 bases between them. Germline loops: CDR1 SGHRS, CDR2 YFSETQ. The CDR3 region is CASSLGQINNYGYTF. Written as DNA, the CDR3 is TGCGCCAGCAGCTTGGGACAGATCAATAACTATGGCTACACCTTC.

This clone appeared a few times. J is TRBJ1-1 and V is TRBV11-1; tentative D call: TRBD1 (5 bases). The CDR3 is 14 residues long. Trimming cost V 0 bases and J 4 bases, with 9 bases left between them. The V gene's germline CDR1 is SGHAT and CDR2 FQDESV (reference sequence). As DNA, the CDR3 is TGTGCCAGCAGCTTAGCGGCAGGGTCCACTGAAGCTTTCTTT. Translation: CASSLAAGSTEAFF.

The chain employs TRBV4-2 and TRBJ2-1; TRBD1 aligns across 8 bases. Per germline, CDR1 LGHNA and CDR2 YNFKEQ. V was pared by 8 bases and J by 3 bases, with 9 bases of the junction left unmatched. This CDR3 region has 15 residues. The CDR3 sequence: CASQTDRVGYNEQFF. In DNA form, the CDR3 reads TGTGCCAGCCAAACGGACAGGGTGGGCTACAATGAGCAGTTCTTC.

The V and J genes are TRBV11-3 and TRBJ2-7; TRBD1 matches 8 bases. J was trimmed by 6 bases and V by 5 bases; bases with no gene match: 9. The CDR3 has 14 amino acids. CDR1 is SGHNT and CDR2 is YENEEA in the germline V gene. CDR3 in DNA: TGTGCCAGCAGCCAAGACAGGGGTCTACTCGAGCAGTACTTC. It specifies CASSQDRGLLEQYF.

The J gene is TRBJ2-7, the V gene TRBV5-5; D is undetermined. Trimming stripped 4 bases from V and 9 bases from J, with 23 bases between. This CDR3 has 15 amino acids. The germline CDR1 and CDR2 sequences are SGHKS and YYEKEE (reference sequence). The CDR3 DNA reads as TGTGCCAGCAGCCAGGACGGTGCCTCCTACGAGCGGCAGTACTTC. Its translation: CASSQDGASYERQYF.

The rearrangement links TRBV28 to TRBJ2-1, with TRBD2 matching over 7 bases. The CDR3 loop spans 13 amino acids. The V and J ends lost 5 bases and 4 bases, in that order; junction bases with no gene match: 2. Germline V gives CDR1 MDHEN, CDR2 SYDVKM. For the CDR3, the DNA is TGTGCCAGCAGTCTAGCGGATTACAATGAGCAGTTCTTC. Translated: CASSLADYNEQFF.

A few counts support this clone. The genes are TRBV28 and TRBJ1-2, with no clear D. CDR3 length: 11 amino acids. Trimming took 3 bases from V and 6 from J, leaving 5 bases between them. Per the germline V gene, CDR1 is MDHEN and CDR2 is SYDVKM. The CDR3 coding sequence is TGTGCCAGCAGTTTCCGTCATGGCTACACCTTC. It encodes CASSFRHGYTF.

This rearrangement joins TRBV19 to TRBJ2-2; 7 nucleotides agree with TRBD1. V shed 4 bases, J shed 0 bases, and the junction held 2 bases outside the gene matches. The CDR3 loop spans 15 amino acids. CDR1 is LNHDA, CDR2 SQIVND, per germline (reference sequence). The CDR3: CASSRDSANTGELFF. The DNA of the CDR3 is TGTGCCAGTAGTAGGGACAGCGCGAACACCGGGGAGCTGTTTTTT. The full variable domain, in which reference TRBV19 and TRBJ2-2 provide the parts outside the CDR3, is DGGITQSPKYLFRKEGQNVTLSCEQNLNHDAMYWYRQDPGQGLRLIYYSQIVNDFQKGDIAEGYSVSREKKESFPLTVTSAQKNPTAFYLCASSRDSANTGELFFGEGSRLTVL.

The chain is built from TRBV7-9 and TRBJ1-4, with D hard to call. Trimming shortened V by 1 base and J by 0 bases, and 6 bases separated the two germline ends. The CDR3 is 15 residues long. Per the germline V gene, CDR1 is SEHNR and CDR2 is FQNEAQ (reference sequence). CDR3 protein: CASSLVGATNEKLFF. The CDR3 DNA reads TGTGCCAGCAGCTTAGTGGGTGCAACTAATGAAAAACTGTTTTTT. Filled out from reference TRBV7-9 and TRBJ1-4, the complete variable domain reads DTGVSQNPRHKITKRGQNVTFRCDPISEHNRLYWYRQTLGQGPEFLTYFQNEAQLEKSRLLSDRFSAERPKGSFSTLEIQRTEQGDSAMYLCASSLVGATNEKLFFGSGTQLSVL.

The CDR3 sequence: CASSLAGILNTEAFF. As DNA, the CDR3 is TGCGCCAGCAGCTTGGCCGGGATCCTGAACACTGAAGCTTTCTTT. V gene TRBV5-1 combines with J gene TRBJ1-1; D is uncertain. From germline, CDR1 is SGHRS and CDR2 YFSETQ. The ends were cut back, 0 bases at V and 0 bases at J, with 9 bases in the middle. The CDR3 consists of 15 residues.

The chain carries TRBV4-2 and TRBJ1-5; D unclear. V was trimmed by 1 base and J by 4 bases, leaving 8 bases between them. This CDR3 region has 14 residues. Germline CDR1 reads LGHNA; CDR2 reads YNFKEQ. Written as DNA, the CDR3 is TGTGCCAGCAGCCAAGGACAAATTAATCAGCCCCAGCATTTT. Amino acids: CASSQGQINQPQHF.